One sample yielded the 16 T cell receptor beta chains listed below, sequenced in a study of tumor-infiltrating lymphocytes in localized non-small cell lung cancer. TCRdb's copy holds only in-frame clones and misses some; the assay was immunoSEQ multiplex PCR. The sample carries more than 10,000 clones, 79% recorded once. Sequencing used lung tumor tissue. The receptors were sampled from a human donor with non-small cell lung cancer.

The chain links TRBV7-6 to TRBJ1-4; perhaps TRBD1 as D (5 bases). Trimming removed 1 base from V and 12 bases from J, with 18 bases in between. Germline V gene lookup returns CDR1 SGHVS and CDR2 FNYEAQ. The CDR3 sequence is 15 residues long. CDR3 DNA sequence: TGTGCCAGCAGCTTAGTGGGACGGCAGGATGGGGAACTGTTTTTT. This encodes CASSLVGRQDGELFF.

This chain joins TRBV9 and TRBJ1-1; D is unresolved. The germline V and J ends were trimmed by 4 bases and 4 bases, with 14 bases remaining between them. This CDR3 spans 14 amino acids. CDR1 and CDR2 from the germline V gene are SGDLS and YYNGEE. CDR3 region: CASSLRQDVTEAFF. The CDR3, as DNA: TGTGCCAGCAGCCTCAGGCAGGATGTCACTGAAGCTTTCTTT.

This clone has only a few counts. V gene TRBV28 combines with J gene TRBJ2-7; D possibly corresponds to TRBD1 (7 bases). Trimming removed 3 bases from V and 3 bases from J, with 9 bases in between. The CDR3 covers 13 residues. The germline V gene encodes CDR1 MDHEN and CDR2 SYDVKM. The CDR3: CASSLQGGYEQYF. In DNA form, the CDR3 reads TGTGCCAGCAGTTTGCAGGGGGGCTACGAGCAGTACTTC.

The chain links TRBV7-2 to TRBJ1-1; the match to TRBD1 covers 9 bases. The V and J ends lost 5 bases and 3 bases, in that order; junction bases with no gene match: 10. The V gene's germline CDR1 is SGHTA and CDR2 FQGNSA. CDR3 length equals 16 residues. This chain's CDR3 is CASSLGGQGVYTEAFF. The CDR3, as DNA: TGTGCCAGCAGCCTAGGGGGACAGGGAGTTTACACTGAAGCTTTCTTT. The full variable domain, completed using reference TRBV7-2 and TRBJ1-1, is GAGVSQSPSNKVTEKGKDVELRCDPISGHTALYWYRQSLGQGLEFLIYFQGNSAPDKSGLPSDRFSAERTGGSVSTLTIQRTQQEDSAVYLCASSLGGQGVYTEAFFGQGTRLTVV.

V is TRBV18 and J is TRBJ2-1, with D possibly TRBD1 on 6 matching bases. This CDR3 has 17 amino acids. Germline CDR1 reads KGHSH; CDR2 reads LQKENI. The V gene lost 3 bases and the J gene lost 7 bases, with 22 bases spanning the gap. CDR3 in amino acids: CASSPVGPTGQGNEQFF. The DNA for the CDR3 is TGTGCCAGCTCACCGGTTGGGCCGACGGGGCAGGGGAATGAGCAGTTCTTC.

The gene calls are TRBV7-2 and TRBJ2-1, with 8 nucleotides matching TRBD2. CDR1 and CDR2 (germline): SGHTA, FQGNSA. With V trimmed by 5 bases and J by 7 bases, 22 bases remained unmatched. CDR3 length: 19 amino acids. CDR3 loop: CASSLGVGGGGGPTNEQFF. The CDR3 DNA follows: TGTGCCAGCAGCCTAGGGGTAGGTGGTGGCGGGGGGCCCACGAATGAGCAGTTCTTC. Together with reference TRBV7-2 and TRBJ2-1, the CDR3 gives the full variable domain: GAGVSQSPSNKVTEKGKDVELRCDPISGHTALYWYRQSLGQGLEFLIYFQGNSAPDKSGLPSDRFSAERTGGSVSTLTIQRTQQEDSAVYLCASSLGVGGGGGPTNEQFFGPGTRLTVL.

The chain has TRBV19 and TRBJ2-7; 12 bases align to TRBD2. CDR1 is LNHDA, CDR2 SQIVND, per germline (reference sequence). V lost 4 bases and J lost 5; bases outside the gene matches: 6. The CDR3 covers 15 residues. The CDR3 bases are TGTGCCAGTAGTAAGACTAGCGGGAGAAGGAACGAGCAGTACTTC. As protein: CASSKTSGRRNEQYF.

This clone showed up just once. J is TRBJ1-5 and V is TRBV6-4, with TRBD1 as a possible D gene (5 bases). Per germline, CDR1 MRHNA and CDR2 SNTAGT. Trimming pared 9 bases from V and 3 bases from J, leaving 21 bases between. This CDR3 comprises 16 residues. For the CDR3, the DNA is TGTGCCAGTCTGCCGGAGGGGTTACATCCCAATCAGCCCCAGCATTTT. Protein sequence: CASLPEGLHPNQPQHF.

The chain has TRBV20-1 and TRBJ2-3; a weak D match, TRBD2 (5 bases). Trimming removed 6 bases at V and 2 bases at J, with 6 bases between. The CDR3 is 11 amino acids. Germline V gene lookup returns CDR1 DFQATT and CDR2 SNEGSKA (reference sequence). The CDR3 DNA is TGCAGTGCGGACTTCACAGATACGCAGTATTTT. It is translated as CSADFTDTQYF.

The genes are TRBV7-3 and TRBJ1-5; D is perhaps TRBD1 (6 bases). V was shortened by 5 bases and J by 5 bases, with 10 bases between the two germline ends. Germline CDR1 SGHTA, CDR2 FQGTGA. This CDR3 region has 13 residues. CDR3 protein: CASSPGADQPQHF. CDR3 in DNA: TGTGCCAGCAGCCCAGGGGCCGATCAGCCCCAGCATTTT. The full variable domain, completed using reference TRBV7-3 and TRBJ1-5, is GAGVSQTPSNKVTEKGKYVELRCDPISGHTALYWYRQSLGQGPEFLIYFQGTGAADDSGLPNDRFFAVRPEGSVSTLKIQRTERGDSAVYLCASSPGADQPQHFGDGTRLSIL.

The count of this clone is one. V and J are TRBV14 and TRBJ1-4; 12 bases agree with TRBD1. Looked up from germline, CDR1 is SGHDN and CDR2 is FVKESK. This CDR3 spans 17 amino acids. After removal of 1 base from V and 5 bases from J, the junction contained 5 bases not matched to a gene. DNA for the CDR3: TGTGCCAGCAGCCAAGGGGACAGGGGGCTGATAAATGAAAAACTGTTTTTT. It codes for CASSQGDRGLINEKLFF. The whole variable domain, remainder taken from reference TRBV14 and TRBJ1-4, is EAGVTQFPSHSVIEKGQTVTLRCDPISGHDNLYWYRRVMGKEIKFLLHFVKESKQDESGMPNNRFLAERTGGTYSTLKVQPAELEDSGVYFCASSQGDRGLINEKLFFGSGTQLSVL.

The CDR3 loop reads CASSSLRQGAPEAFF. The CDR3 bases are TGTGCCAGCAGCTCACTCAGACAGGGGGCCCCTGAAGCTTTCTTT. The chain joins TRBV5-6 to TRBJ1-1; 10 nucleotides agree with TRBD1. The germline CDR1 and CDR2 sequences are SGHDT and YYEEEE. Germline trimming cut 3 bases from V and 6 bases from J; bases unmatched to any gene: 8. The CDR3 totals 15 residues. Filled out from reference TRBV5-6 and TRBJ1-1, the complete variable domain reads DAGVTQSPTHLIKTRGQQVTLRCSPKSGHDTVSWYQQALGQGPQFIFQYYEEEERQRGNFPDRFSGHQFPNYSSELNVNALLLGDSALYLCASSSLRQGAPEAFFGQGTRLTVV.

This clone showed up just a few times. The gene calls are TRBV2 and TRBJ1-1, with D possibly TRBD1 on 5 matching bases. V was cut by 9 bases and J by 1 base, with 18 bases left in between. Germline loops: CDR1 SNHLY, CDR2 FYNNEI. This CDR3 contains 15 residues. For the CDR3, the DNA is TGTGCCAGAGGACCATCAGGGACTCCGAACACTGAAGCTTTCTTT. Protein sequence: CARGPSGTPNTEAFF.

The chain recombines TRBV7-9 with TRBJ2-7; D might be TRBD2 (6 bases). The CDR3 extends over 13 amino acids. CDR1 and CDR2 from the germline V gene are SEHNR and FQNEAQ (reference sequence). V lost 2 bases, J lost 6 bases, and 11 bases lay in between. The CDR3, as DNA: TGTGCCAGCAGCTTACCCGGGGGAGGCGAGCAGTACTTC. This translates into CASSLPGGGEQYF.

Only one count was recorded for this clone. The CDR3 nucleotides read TGTGCCAGCAGTTTATCCAGACAGGGAAAAGAGACCCAGTACTTC. Translation: CASSLSRQGKETQYF. The chain links TRBV28 to TRBJ2-5, with TRBD1 identical over 7 bases. J lost 3 bases, V lost 1 base, and 5 bases had no gene match. Germline V CDR1 and CDR2: MDHEN, SYDVKM. This CDR3 has 15 amino acids.

V is TRBV4-1 and J is TRBJ2-4; no reliable D call. Looked up from germline, CDR1 is MGHRA and CDR2 is YSYEKL. The V end lost 5 bases, the J end lost 9 bases, and 14 bases lay between the germline ends. CDR3 length: 13 amino acids. The CDR3 loop reads CASSSDPRSIQYF. Written as DNA, the CDR3 is TGCGCCAGCAGCTCCGACCCTAGGAGCATTCAGTACTTC.